Presented here are 6 T cell receptor beta chains from one specimen sequenced in a study of T-cell reconstitution after alpha-beta-depleted transplantation in children. A library of TCRbeta sequences, prepared with unique molecular identifiers, was generated. One entry per CDR3 protein, called by TCRdb with MiXCR from the PCR reads. The sample has some 440,000 distinct CDR3 sequences, about a sixth seen once; the top ten hold 25% to 30%. This specimen consisted of PBMCs, mostly from graft donor cells, obtained 360 days after TCRalphabeta/CD19-depleted stem cell transplant. These TCRs come from a boy under two years old who had a stem cell transplant for Wiskott-Aldrich syndrome, so the T cells may come from the graft donor.

The chain uses TRBV20-1 and TRBJ1-5, with 8 bases that match TRBD1. The CDR3 is 16 amino acids. Germline values: CDR1 DFQATT, CDR2 SNEGSKA (reference sequence). After removal of 6 bases from V and 1 base from J, the junction contained 11 bases not matched to a gene. As DNA, the CDR3 is TGCAGTGCGAGGGACAGGATTCGGGCGAGCAATCAGCCCCAGCATTTT. Its protein product is CSARDRIRASNQPQHF.

This chain links TRBV4-3 with TRBJ2-2; TRBD2 aligns across 10 bases. The V and J ends lost 3 bases and 3 bases, in that order; junction bases with no gene match: 4. The CDR3 contains 16 residues. Germline CDR1 and CDR2: LGHNA and YSLEER. CDR3: CASSQRAGGDTGELFF. The CDR3 DNA sequence: TGCGCCAGCAGCCAGCGAGCGGGAGGGGACACCGGGGAGCTGTTTTTT.

The CDR3 spells CASSLSYSGSTDTQYF. In DNA, the CDR3 is TGTGCCAGCAGTTTATCTTATAGCGGGAGCACAGATACGCAGTATTTT. The rearrangement joins TRBV27 to TRBJ2-3; 7 bases agree with TRBD2. Germline assignment: CDR1 MNHEY and CDR2 SMNVEV (reference sequence). The CDR3 totals 16 residues. The trim removed 0 bases at V and 0 bases at J, leaving 3 bases unmatched.

V usage is TRBV3-1 and J usage is TRBJ2-7; the match to TRBD1 covers 7 bases. From germline, CDR1 is LGHDT and CDR2 YNNKEL (reference sequence). Trimming removed 4 bases from V and 3 bases from J; junction bases left unmatched: 12. The CDR3 spans 16 residues. CDR3 nucleotides: TGTGCCAGCAGCCCAAGACAGGGAAAGGCCTACTACGAGCAGTACTTC. Translated, it gives CASSPRQGKAYYEQYF.

The J gene is TRBJ2-7, the V gene TRBV12-3 or TRBV12-4, with D possibly being TRBD2 (6 bases). The CDR3 has 14 residues. Trimming removed 5 bases at V and 6 bases at J, with 17 bases between. CDR3 in amino acids: CASSRWAGSSEQYF. The CDR3 DNA sequence: TGTGCCAGCAGTCGTTGGGCGGGATCGAGCGAGCAGTACTTC.

The chain combines TRBV12-3 or TRBV12-4 with TRBJ2-5, with a possible D match to TRBD1 (5 bases). The CDR3 has 14 amino acids. V was pared by 5 bases and J by 5 bases, with 15 bases between. The CDR3 sequence is CASSQTGLWETQYF. The CDR3 nucleotides read TGTGCCAGCAGTCAAACAGGCCTCTGGGAGACCCAGTACTTC.